This T cell receptor beta chain was recovered during a study of CD8 T cells in Susac syndrome. The germline CDR1 and CDR2 sequences are SGHRS and YFSETQ. The CDR3 is made up of 16 amino acids. V shed 5 bases and J 4 bases; nucleotides not matched to a gene: 12. In blood CD8+ and CD4+ T cells, TCR beta underwent sequencing. The multiple sclerosis control group was made up of treatment-naive patients with stable or active relapsing-remitting disease. The CD8+ and CD4+ T cells were negatively isolated, with the TEMRA cells enriched by FACS. An amount of RNA that ranged from 0.5 to 1 ug was reverse transcribed with random hexamers. By means of immunoSEQ multiplex PCR, TCR beta CDR3 spanning 54 Vbeta and 13 Jbeta underwent amplification. MiXCR, run by TCRdb on the immunoSEQ multiplex PCR reads, gives a single entry per CDR3 protein. The sample includes 400,000 or so distinct CDR3 sequences, around 85% of them seen just once.

The sequenced material came from CD8+ T cells from PBMCs. J is TRBJ1-2 and V is TRBV5-1; 9 bases agree with TRBD1. This clonotype was sampled from a human donor with multiple sclerosis. CDR3 amino acids: CASSYGQQGAGYGYTF. CDR3 bases: TGCGCCAGCAGTTACGGCCAACAGGGGGCTGGCTATGGCTACACCTTC.